In its sample, the clone carrying this TCR beta chain was seen many times. This sample is drawn from a study of spatial heterogeneity in lung cancer. Study-wide context: Sequenced were any available follow-up PBMC samples, which had been obtained a median of approximately 23 months after resection. Detection consistently yielded more beta chains than alpha chains.

The study tagged each TCR cDNA molecule with a unique molecular identifier. MiXCR, run by TCRdb on the 5' RACE reads, gives a single entry per CDR3 protein. The repertoire includes roughly 30,000 distinct CDR3 sequences, about 10% of them detected once, and 25% to 35% sits in the top ten. Time point given: blood at routine non-recurrence follow-up after resection. Whole RNA came from tumor, nontumor lung or frozen PBMC and was sequenced without being sorted. This TCR derives from a female donor with early-stage non-small cell lung cancer. The material sequenced was PBMCs, taken at follow-up.

CDR3 bases: TGCAGTGCTAGAAAGTACGGACGTCGGGAGCAGTACTTC. It yields the protein CSARKYGRREQYF. The chain recombines TRBV20-1 with TRBJ2-7, with D unresolved. In germline, CDR1 is DFQATT, CDR2 SNEGSKA (reference sequence). Trimming took off 2 bases at V and 7 bases at J, with 15 bases between the two ends. The CDR3 has 13 amino acids.